This T cell receptor beta chain was captured in a study of blood T cell repertoires in COVID-19. Across the study: Sites in the United States, Italy and Spain provided acute and convalescent COVID-19 samples. Sources were T cells, B-cell-depleted T cells, or PBMCs; the material itself was cDNA or gDNA.

Under the authors' procedure: Reference gene primer amplification yielded estimated nucleated cell counts. Libraries were prepared by immunoSEQ multiplex PCR; TCRdb keeps only in-frame clonotypes and omits some of them. V and J calls plus clone size are reproduced from that table; the DNA served to infer D and trimming. The sample gives some 230,000 clones, 84% of which show up once; 3% is in the top ten. CDR1 is KGHSH and CDR2 is LQKENI in the germline V gene. Between the trimmed V and J ends, which lost 3 bases and 3 bases, there was a span of 12 bases. The CDR3 runs 15 residues. Sequenced: peripheral blood. The J gene is TRBJ1-5, the V gene TRBV18; tentative D call: TRBD1 (5 bases). This receptor was taken from a woman between 25 and 40 years old who had recovered from COVID-19. The DNA for the CDR3 is TGTGCCAGCTCACCCCAGGGTCCTGACAATCAGCCCCAGCATTTT. Amino acid sequence: CASSPQGPDNQPQHF.